This T cell receptor beta chain was observed in a study of T-cell reconstitution after alpha-beta-depleted transplantation in children. This clonotype was observed a handful of times. The CDR3 totals 20 residues. Germline V gene sequence: CDR1 SGHVS, CDR2 FQNEAQ. The V gene end was trimmed by 5 bases and the J gene end by 0 bases; junction bases not matched to a gene: 20. For TCRbeta, the library was prepared with unique molecular identifiers. TCRdb fed the PCR reads into MiXCR, producing one record per CDR3 protein. The sample records about 260,000 distinct CDR3 sequences, approximately 10% being singletons.

The V gene is TRBV7-8, the J gene TRBJ2-7; TRBD2 aligns across 9 bases. This receptor was taken from a male patient between 2 and 15 years old who had a stem cell transplant for chronic granulomatous disease, so the T cells may come from the graft donor. The sequenced sample was peripheral blood, obtained 180 days after TCRalphabeta/CD19-depleted stem cell transplant. In DNA form, the CDR3 reads TGTGCCAGCAGCACTTTAGCCGGGACTAGCCACTTCGATTACTCCTACGAGCAGTACTTC. This translates into CASSTLAGTSHFDYSYEQYF.